This T cell receptor (beta chain) was found in a study of breast tumors, draining lymph nodes, adjacent tissues. Broader study findings: Compared with basal-like, luminal-like tumors shared significantly more repertoire with nontumor tissue. Tumor TCR diversity was below lymph nodes but above nontumor tissue.

Samples came from axillary lymph nodes draining the breast cancer. Germline assignment: CDR1 WSHSY and CDR2 SAAADI. The CDR3 is 13 amino acids. With 5 bases removed from V and 6 bases from J, the gap between germline ends came to 13 bases. TCRdb itself ran the multiplex PCR reads through MiXCR, one entry per CDR3 protein. The repertoire includes about 140,000 distinct CDR3 sequences, approximately 32% of them detected once, and 2% to 2.5% sits in the top ten. This clonotype occurred many times. The antigen is not known. Material for sequencing was axillary lymph node tissue. The chain combines TRBV10-2 with TRBJ1-2, with D uncertain. This receptor was obtained from a female donor with breast cancer. Some clones in this sample may be carry-over from other donors' samples. The CDR3 DNA reads TGCGCCAGCAGTAGCGCGGCGCTTAATGGCTACACCTTC. It specifies CASSSAALNGYTF.